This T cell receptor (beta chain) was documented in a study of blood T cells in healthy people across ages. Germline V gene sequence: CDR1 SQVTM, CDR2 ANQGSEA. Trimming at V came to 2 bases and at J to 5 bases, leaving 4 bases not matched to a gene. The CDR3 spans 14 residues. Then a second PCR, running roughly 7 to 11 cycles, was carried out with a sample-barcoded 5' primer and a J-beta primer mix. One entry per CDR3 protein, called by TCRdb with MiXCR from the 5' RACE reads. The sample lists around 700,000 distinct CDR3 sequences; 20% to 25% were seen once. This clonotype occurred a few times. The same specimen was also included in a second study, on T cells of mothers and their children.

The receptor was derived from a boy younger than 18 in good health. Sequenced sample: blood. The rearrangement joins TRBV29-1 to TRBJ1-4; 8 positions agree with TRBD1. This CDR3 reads CSVESRDRNEKLFF. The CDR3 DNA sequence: TGCAGCGTTGAAAGCCGGGACAGGAATGAAAAACTGTTTTTT.